This paragraph covers one T cell receptor (beta chain) sequence. Its target antigen remains unknown. There are no base qualities to consult, and no much larger clone falls within one base. The immunoSEQ assay was used to generate TCR beta chain sequences from genomic DNA. Under the source paper's analysis protocol: CDR3 sequences not starting with the conserved framework cysteine at position 104 were manually removed. Clonality was calculated as one minus the normalized Shannon's Diversity Index, with values ranging from 0 (maximal diversity) to 1 (oligoclonal). To check whether a given CDR3 had different frequencies in two samples, for example brain versus blood, chi-squared comparison-of-proportions tests were used. Public clonotypes were found by searching immuneACCESS, and the VDJdb browser was used to assess similarity to known antiviral clonotypes. The source is immuneACCESS, and TCRdb retained only in-frame sequences with V and J called. Part of the clones is not carried over; for the studies checked, unresolved V genes explain less than half of this, and the remainder is unexplained. The V and J calls and clone size are taken from that table; D and trimming were inferred from the DNA. The sample table contains hundreds of thousands of clones; only one count was recorded for over 90% of them. Of the sample, about 5.8% falls within the top ten clones.

Interpreted using the paper, the time point label stands for: blood from clinic visit 5 months post-surgery; TSC patient then seizure free. The surgery cases showing the highest brain T cell transcript signatures were chosen for TCR beta chain sequencing of brain tissue and, when available, of blood. Before surgery, patients had received at least one anti-epileptic drug. TCR-sequenced patients were children with drug-resistant epilepsy due to tuberous sclerosis complex, focal cortical dysplasia, Rasmussen encephalitis or hemimegalencephaly. The Monarch genomic DNA purification kit was used to extract bulk genomic DNA from unsorted brain tissue and from whole blood. The data stem from a study of brain T cells in children with intractable seizures (dated by TCRdb to about 2021). A note on the overall study: A NanoString immunology panel was first used to screen resected brain tissue from 40 to 55 pediatric epilepsy surgery cases for immune gene transcripts. Of the roughly twelve selected surgery cases, pre-surgery blood was also sequenced for eight, so four had brain tissue only. The research as a whole found: Because sequencing depth was different between pre-surgery and post-surgery blood, clones absent from the pre-surgery sample may reflect undersampling. The patients' HCMV serostatus was not known, and viral specificity was inferred solely from CDR3 sequence similarity.

The sequencing here drew on peripheral blood, taken more than 4 months after surgery. The receptor was derived from a boy under two years old with tuberous sclerosis and intractable seizures.

The sequenced DNA: TGTGCCAGCAGCCAAGATCGGGCAAGCCGTGGCTACACCTTC. Its amino acids are CASSQDRASRGYTF. The chain is made from TRBV4-2 and TRBJ1-2; confidence is insufficient to name the D gene. There are 14 amino acids in the CDR3, from cysteine to phenylalanine inclusive. The retained sequence is limited to the CDR3, 42 bases, with the frame set at the first base. V is cut by 0 bases and J by 7 bases, and the space between the germline ends is 12 bases. The germline V gene supplies CDR1 LGHNA and CDR2 YNFKEQ.